The sequence of this T cell receptor (beta chain) was determined in a study of human thymus T cells. Resections removed during corrective heart surgery provided the thymus tissue used. Measured with immunoSEQ multiplex PCR; TCRdb has only the in-frame clones, and not every one. The table lists some 78,000 clones, just over 95% of them singletons. Trimming stripped 6 bases from V and 0 bases from J, with 15 bases between. This CDR3 spans 16 amino acids. Germline V lookup: CDR1 KGHSH, CDR2 LQKENI. This TCR derives from a boy under two years old with a congenital heart defect but otherwise immunologically healthy. Sequences were obtained from thymus tissue. The chain carries TRBV18 and TRBJ1-5; no reliable D call. The CDR3 bases are TGTGCCAGCTCCCCGCGGAGCTGGTATAGCAATCAGCCCCAGCATTTT. Protein sequence: CASSPRSWYSNQPQHF.